Below are 27 T cell receptor beta chains sequenced from a single sample in a study of blood T cell repertoires in COVID-19. The assay was immunoSEQ multiplex PCR, and TCRdb's table has in-frame clones only and misses some. The repertoire holds 150,000 to 200,000 clones, with approximately 83% as singletons. Specimen: peripheral blood. The receptors here all came from a man in his 60s with acute or convalescent COVID-19.

This chain connects TRBV20-1 to TRBJ1-5, with 7 bases fitting TRBD1. Germline V gives CDR1 DFQATT, CDR2 SNEGSKA (reference sequence). The ends lost 3 bases at V and 3 bases at J; junction bases unmatched: 5. This CDR3 has 14 amino acids. In DNA form, the CDR3 reads TGCAGTGCTAGTACGGACAGGAACAATCAGCCCCAGCATTTT. Protein product: CSASTDRNNQPQHF.

CDR3 DNA sequence: TGTGCCAGCAGTCGGGGCACTGAAGCTTTCTTT. Translation: CASSRGTEAFF. The rearrangement uses TRBV19 and TRBJ1-1; no clear D. Trimming shortened V by 9 bases and J by 4 bases, and 9 bases separated the two germline ends. Per the germline V gene, CDR1 is LNHDA and CDR2 is SQIVND (reference sequence). There are 11 residues in the CDR3.

The chain uses TRBV11-1 and TRBJ2-1; no firm D call. The CDR3 is 12 amino acids. The V gene's germline CDR1 is SGHAT and CDR2 FQDESV (reference sequence). V was pared by 4 bases and J by 5 bases, with 6 bases between. The CDR3 spells CASSYRDNEQFF. The CDR3 DNA follows: TGTGCCAGCAGCTACCGGGACAATGAGCAGTTCTTC. The variable domain in full, with the rest retrieved from reference TRBV11-1 and TRBJ2-1, is EAEVAQSPRYKITEKSQAVAFWCDPISGHATLYWYRQILGQGPELLVQFQDESVVDDSQLPKDRFSAERLKGVDSTLKIQPAELGDSAMYLCASSYRDNEQFFGPGTRLTVL.

This chain joins TRBV7-2 and TRBJ2-2, with D possibly matching TRBD2 (6 bases). Per the germline V gene, CDR1 is SGHTA and CDR2 is FQGNSA. The CDR3 is 16 residues long. V lost 5 bases, J lost 2 bases, and 15 bases lay in between. CDR3: CASSLGVAANTGELFF. CDR3 nucleotides: TGTGCCAGCAGCCTCGGGGTAGCGGCCAACACCGGGGAGCTGTTTTTT.

The chain recombines TRBV12-3 or TRBV12-4 with TRBJ1-6; D is ambiguous. The V and J ends lost 4 bases and 9 bases respectively, with 7 bases between them. The length of the CDR3 is 12 residues. CDR3 nucleotides: TGTGCCAGCAGTTCTGTTCTTTCACCCCTCCACTTT. Protein sequence: CASSSVLSPLHF.

The chain carries TRBV6-1 and TRBJ2-3; D not certain. CDR1 is MNHNS and CDR2 is SASEGT in the germline V gene. This CDR3 spans 14 amino acids. The V end was cut by 1 base, the J end by 4 bases, with 9 bases between. This chain's CDR3 is CASSEGRVADTQYF. The CDR3 bases are TGTGCCAGCAGTGAAGGACGGGTCGCAGATACGCAGTATTTT.

As to this clone: A read error may produce the germline difference seen at one junction end. V and J are TRBV28 and TRBJ2-3; 8 positions agree with TRBD2. The CDR3 totals 14 residues. Germline V gene sequence: CDR1 MDHEN, CDR2 SYDVKM. The CDR3 region is CASSLSPPAAGVTF. In nucleotides, the CDR3 is TGTGCCAGCAGTTTATCTCCACCCGCAGCGGGAGTAACTTTT.

The chain is built from TRBV7-8 and TRBJ2-1; D might be TRBD2 (7 bases). The V end lost 5 bases, the J end lost 5 bases, and 22 bases lay between the germline ends. This CDR3 has 17 amino acids. In germline, CDR1 is SGHVS, CDR2 FQNEAQ. DNA of the CDR3: TGTGCCAGCAGCCCGGTCGGGGGGCAATACGGCCACAATGAGCAGTTCTTC. Its protein product is CASSPVGGQYGHNEQFF.

The chain has TRBV21-1 and TRBJ2-2; no check of the table's D call, TRBD2, against the DNA was made. TRBV21-1 counts as a pseudogene. There are 16 residues in the CDR3. CDR3 sequence (DNA): TGTGCCAGCAGCAAAGGTGGCGGGAGAAACACCGGGGAGCTGTTTTTT. It translates to CASSKGGGRNTGELFF.

This clone was seen a single time. J is TRBJ2-7 and V is TRBV5-4, with D possibly TRBD1 on 6 matching bases. Per germline, CDR1 SGHNT and CDR2 YYREEE (reference sequence). Trimming stripped 4 bases from V and 0 bases from J, with 11 bases between. This CDR3 contains 14 residues. CDR3: CASSRRDNSYEQYF. CDR3 sequence (DNA): TGTGCCAGCAGCCGTCGGGACAACTCCTACGAGCAGTACTTC.

The gene calls are TRBV2 and TRBJ2-2; D call uncertain. Trimming took off 2 bases at V and 6 bases at J, with 16 bases between the two ends. The length of the CDR3 is 16 residues. Germline-derived CDR1 and CDR2 are SNHLY and FYNNEI. DNA for the CDR3: TGTGCCAGCAGTGAACGGGTAGCCCCTCGGTCCGGGGAGCTGTTTTTT. It specifies CASSERVAPRSGELFF. Together with reference TRBV2 and TRBJ2-2, the CDR3 gives the full variable domain: EPEVTQTPSHQVTQMGQEVILRCVPISNHLYFYWYRQILGQKVEFLVSFYNNEISEKSEIFDDQFSVERPDGSNFTLKIRSTKLEDSAMYFCASSERVAPRSGELFFGEGSRLTVL.

The rearrangement uses TRBV2 and TRBJ1-1; tentatively, D is TRBD1 (5 bases). Germline lookup yields CDR1 SNHLY and CDR2 FYNNEI. The CDR3 is 13 amino acids. V was shortened by 4 bases and J by 7 bases, with 13 bases between the two germline ends. The CDR3: CASSGQGRIEAFF. The CDR3 coding sequence is TGTGCCAGCAGTGGCCAGGGTAGGATTGAAGCTTTCTTT.

This sequence joins TRBV4-3 and TRBJ2-6, with TRBD2 matching over 8 bases. Germline CDR1 is LGHNA and CDR2 is YSLEER. This CDR3 is built from 19 residues. Trimming cost V 0 bases and J 0 bases; bases outside gene matches: 7. CDR3 in amino acids: CASSQELAGFPSGANVLTF. As DNA, the CDR3 is TGCGCCAGCAGCCAAGAATTAGCGGGATTCCCCTCTGGGGCCAACGTCCTGACTTTC.

The chain is built from TRBV29-1 and TRBJ1-1; 7 nucleotides agree with TRBD1. There are 14 residues in the CDR3. The trim removed 5 bases at V and 5 bases at J, leaving 11 bases unmatched. Germline V gene sequence: CDR1 SQVTM, CDR2 ANQGSEA. CDR3 sequence (DNA): TGCAGCGTTAGTTCCAGGGGGGATGCAACTGAAGCTTTCTTT. This encodes CSVSSRGDATEAFF.

The chain employs TRBV5-1 and TRBJ2-1, with a weak D call TRBD2 (6 bases). CDR1 and CDR2 (germline): SGHRS, YFSETQ. The germline V and J ends were trimmed by 3 bases and 8 bases, with 18 bases remaining between them. CDR3 length: 15 amino acids. CDR3 DNA: TGCGCCAGCAGCTGGGCCCTAGCATCGGGGGATGAGCAGTTCTTC. Encoded protein: CASSWALASGDEQFF.

The gene calls are TRBV7-9 and TRBJ1-4; D might be TRBD1 (6 bases). CDR1 is SEHNR and CDR2 is FQNEAQ in the germline V gene (reference sequence). Trimming removed 5 bases from V and 3 bases from J, with 22 bases in between. The CDR3 extends over 18 amino acids. CDR3 nucleotide sequence: TGTGCCAGCAGCCCCACGGGGGGCAGAGGACGGGCTAATGAAAAACTGTTTTTT. It codes for CASSPTGGRGRANEKLFF.

This clone was detected only once. The CDR3 loop is CASRGDRESYEQYF. For the CDR3, the DNA is TGTGCCAGCAGGGGGGACAGAGAGTCCTACGAGCAGTACTTC. This chain uses TRBV27 with TRBJ2-7; 7 bases fit TRBD1. With 6 bases clipped from V and 1 base from J, the junction kept 6 bases outside the gene matches. Germline V lookup: CDR1 MNHEY, CDR2 SMNVEV (reference sequence). The CDR3 extends over 14 amino acids.

This chain links TRBV4-1 with TRBJ2-6; D gene uncertain. CDR3 length: 18 residues. Germline V gene sequence: CDR1 MGHRA, CDR2 YSYEKL. V lost 0 bases to trimming and J lost 0 bases, with 12 bases between them. The CDR3 DNA is TGCGCCAGCAGCCAAGAGGCATACCCAGGCTCTGGGGCCAACGTCCTGACTTTC. Its protein product is CASSQEAYPGSGANVLTF.

V gene TRBV24-1 combines with J gene TRBJ2-3; 9 positions agree with TRBD2. CDR1 KGHDR and CDR2 SFDVKD come from the germline V gene. The CDR3 sequence is 16 residues long. With V trimmed by 6 bases and J by 1 base, 7 bases remained unmatched. The CDR3: CATSSSASGGTDTQYF. CDR3 nucleotide sequence: TGTGCCACCAGTAGTTCGGCTAGCGGGGGCACAGATACGCAGTATTTT.

The CDR3 protein is CASSPSRNSTDTQYF. CDR3 DNA: TGTGCCAGCAGCCCTAGCCGGAATAGCACAGATACGCAGTATTTT. J is TRBJ2-3 and V is TRBV9; maybe TRBD2 (5 bases). Germline V gives CDR1 SGDLS, CDR2 YYNGEE. Deletions cut 4 bases from V and 0 bases from J, with 12 bases between. The CDR3 has 15 residues.

The V gene is TRBV7-6, the J gene TRBJ2-5, with D maybe TRBD2 (6 bases). This CDR3 has 16 amino acids. Trimming shortened V by 0 bases and J by 2 bases, and 13 bases separated the two germline ends. Germline CDR1 SGHVS, CDR2 FNYEAQ. The CDR3 region is CASSLARRGRQETQYF. CDR3 coding DNA: TGTGCCAGCAGCTTAGCGCGGAGGGGTCGGCAAGAGACCCAGTACTTC. Full variable domain (missing parts from reference TRBV7-6 and TRBJ2-5): GAGVSQSPRYKVTKRGQDVALRCDPISGHVSLYWYRQALGQGPEFLTYFNYEAQQDKSGLPNDRFSAERPEGSISTLTIQRTEQRDSAMYRCASSLARRGRQETQYFGPGTRLLVL.

This clone was seen a handful of times. The V call is TRBV19, the J call TRBJ1-2; 11 nucleotides align to TRBD1. The CDR3 runs 16 residues. CDR1 and CDR2 (germline): LNHDA, SQIVND (reference sequence). The junction had 10 bases not matched to a gene; V was cut back by 4 bases and J by 6 bases. The CDR3 sequence: CASSTTRDRGKDGYTF. CDR3 coding DNA: TGTGCCAGTAGTACAACTCGGGACAGGGGGAAGGATGGCTACACCTTC.

This chain connects TRBV20-1 to TRBJ2-7; 11 bases match TRBD2. In germline, CDR1 is DFQATT, CDR2 SNEGSKA (reference sequence). Germline trimming cut 3 bases from V and 6 bases from J; bases unmatched to any gene: 4. The CDR3 is made up of 13 amino acids. The CDR3, as DNA: TGCAGTGCTAGTAGGGGGACTAGCGGCGAGCAGTACTTC. It codes for CSASRGTSGEQYF.

The chain uses TRBV19 and TRBJ1-2; D is uncertain. Germline values: CDR1 LNHDA, CDR2 SQIVND (reference sequence). The CDR3 has 13 amino acids. V was cut by 5 bases and J by 7 bases, with 14 bases left in between. The chain's CDR3 is CASSPPTAAGYTF. CDR3 bases: TGTGCCAGTAGTCCCCCTACAGCAGCTGGCTACACCTTC.

The chain carries TRBV7-2 and TRBJ1-2, with D maybe TRBD1 (5 bases). The CDR3 totals 14 residues. V was clipped by 3 bases and J by 3 bases, with 11 bases between them. The germline gives CDR1 SGHTA, CDR2 FQGNSA. CDR3 amino acids: CASSLNRLDYGYTF. The CDR3 nucleotides read TGTGCCAGCAGCTTGAACAGGTTGGACTATGGCTACACCTTC.

The rearrangement uses TRBV6-6 and TRBJ2-2; TRBD1 agrees at 11 bases. CDR1 and CDR2 from the germline V gene are MNHNY and SVGAGI (reference sequence). With 6 bases clipped from V and 5 bases from J, the junction kept 2 bases outside the gene matches. The CDR3 covers 14 residues. CDR3 sequence reads: CASRGTGGTGELFF. Written as DNA, the CDR3 is TGTGCCAGCAGAGGGACAGGGGGTACCGGGGAGCTGTTTTTT.

The CDR3 protein is CSVGQGARNEKLFF. The CDR3 coding sequence is TGCAGCGTTGGACAGGGGGCACGTAATGAAAAACTGTTTTTT. J is TRBJ1-4 and V is TRBV29-1, with TRBD1 matching 10 bases. This CDR3 is 14 amino acids long. Germline-derived CDR1 and CDR2 are SQVTM and ANQGSEA. With V trimmed by 4 bases and J by 4 bases, 3 bases remained unmatched.